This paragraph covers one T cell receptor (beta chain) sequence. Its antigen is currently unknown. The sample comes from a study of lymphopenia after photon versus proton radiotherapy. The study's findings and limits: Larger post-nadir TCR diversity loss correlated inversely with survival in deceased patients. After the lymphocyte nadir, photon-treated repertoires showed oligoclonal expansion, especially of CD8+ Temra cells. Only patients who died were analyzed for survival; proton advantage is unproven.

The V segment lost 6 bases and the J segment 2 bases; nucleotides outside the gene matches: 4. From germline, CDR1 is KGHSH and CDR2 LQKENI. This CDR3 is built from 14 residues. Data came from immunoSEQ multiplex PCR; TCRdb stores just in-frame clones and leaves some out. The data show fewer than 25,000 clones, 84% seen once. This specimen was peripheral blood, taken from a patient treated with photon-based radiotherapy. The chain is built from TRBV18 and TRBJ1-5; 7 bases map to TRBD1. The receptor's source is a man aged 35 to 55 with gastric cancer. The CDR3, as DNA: TGTGCCAGCTCGCGGGACAGAGGCAATCAGCCCCAGCATTTT. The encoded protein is CASSRDRGNQPQHF.